This TCR beta chain was documented in a study of blood T cells in healthy people across ages. Then a second PCR, running about 6 to 12 cycles, was carried out with a sample-barcoded 5' primer and a J-beta primer mix. Via MiXCR, TCRdb re-called the 5' RACE reads, giving one row per CDR3 protein. The repertoire has around 500,000 distinct CDR3 sequences, around 50% of them found once; the top ten carry around 24%. The V gene's germline CDR1 is LNHNV and CDR2 YYDKDF (reference sequence). This CDR3 is built from 15 residues. Trimming removed 5 bases from V and 4 bases from J; junction bases left unmatched: 7. In its sample, this clonotype was seen a few times.

The sequencing input was blood. This sequence originates from a man of 80 years or more in good health. This chain joins TRBV15 and TRBJ2-7, with TRBD2 matching over 11 bases. In DNA, the CDR3 is TGTGCCACCAGCCTTTCTAGCGGGAGGATGTACGAGCAGTACTTC. Translating gives CATSLSSGRMYEQYF.